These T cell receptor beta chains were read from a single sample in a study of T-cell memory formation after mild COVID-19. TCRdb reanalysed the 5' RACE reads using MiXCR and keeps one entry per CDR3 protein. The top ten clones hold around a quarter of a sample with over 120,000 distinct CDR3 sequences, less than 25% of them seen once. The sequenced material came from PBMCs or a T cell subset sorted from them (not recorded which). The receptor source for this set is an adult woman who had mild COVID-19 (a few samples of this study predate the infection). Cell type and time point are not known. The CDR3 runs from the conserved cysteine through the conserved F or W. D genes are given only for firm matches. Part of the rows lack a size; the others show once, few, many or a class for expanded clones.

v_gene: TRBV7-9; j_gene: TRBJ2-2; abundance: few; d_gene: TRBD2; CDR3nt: TGTGCCGGAGAAGGTAGCGGGCCCAACACCGGGGAGCTGTTTTTT; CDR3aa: CAGEGSGPNTGELFF
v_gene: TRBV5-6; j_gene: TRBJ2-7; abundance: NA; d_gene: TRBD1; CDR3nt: TGTGCCAGCAGCCCGACAGGGATCCTCAACGAGCAGTACTTC; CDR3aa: CASSPTGILNEQYF
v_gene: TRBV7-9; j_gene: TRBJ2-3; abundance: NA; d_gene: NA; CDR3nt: TGTGCCAGCAGCTCCGCGCTAGCGCCGGATACGCAGTATTTT; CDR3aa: CASSSALAPDTQYF
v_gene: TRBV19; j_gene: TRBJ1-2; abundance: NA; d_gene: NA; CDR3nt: TGTGCCAGTAGTATTTCTGGGCGCGGCTACACCTTC; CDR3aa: CASSISGRGYTF
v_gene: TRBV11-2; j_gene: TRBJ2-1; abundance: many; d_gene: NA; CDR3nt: TGTGCCAGCAGCTTAGACGCTCAACCCGTTAATGAGCAGTTCTTC; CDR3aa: CASSLDAQPVNEQFF
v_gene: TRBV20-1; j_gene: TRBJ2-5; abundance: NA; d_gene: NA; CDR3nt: TGCAGTGCTAGAGATAGTCGGGAGACCCAGTACTTC; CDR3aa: CSARDSRETQYF
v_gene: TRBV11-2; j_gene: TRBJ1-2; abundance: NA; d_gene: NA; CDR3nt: TGTGCCAGCAGCTCGCAGGGAGGTGGAGGCGGCTATGGCTACACCTTC; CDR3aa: CASSSQGGGGGYGYTF
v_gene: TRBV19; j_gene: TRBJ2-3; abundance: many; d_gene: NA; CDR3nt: TGTGCCAGTAGTGTCTCGGGACTGGGCACAGATACGCAGTATTTT; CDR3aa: CASSVSGLGTDTQYF
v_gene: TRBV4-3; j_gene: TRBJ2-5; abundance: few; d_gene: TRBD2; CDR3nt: TGCGCCAGCAGCCAACTAGCGGGAGTAATTGGAGAGACCCAGTACTTC; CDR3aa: CASSQLAGVIGETQYF
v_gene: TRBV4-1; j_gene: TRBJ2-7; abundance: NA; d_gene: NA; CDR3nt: TGCGCCAGCAGCCAAGGAAGACAGGCCTACGAGCAGTACTTC; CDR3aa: CASSQGRQAYEQYF
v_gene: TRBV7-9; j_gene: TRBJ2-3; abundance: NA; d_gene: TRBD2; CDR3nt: TGTGCCAGCAGCACAGGACTAGCGGACTTCACAGATACGCAGTATTTT; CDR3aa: CASSTGLADFTDTQYF
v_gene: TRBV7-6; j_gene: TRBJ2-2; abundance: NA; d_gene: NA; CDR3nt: TGTGCCAGCAGCTTAGCGTGGAACACCGGGGAGCTGTTTTTT; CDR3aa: CASSLAWNTGELFF
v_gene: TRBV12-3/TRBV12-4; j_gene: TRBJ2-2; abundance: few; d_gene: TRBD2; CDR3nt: TGTGCCAGCAGTTCCCGCGACAAGGGACTAGCGGGGAACACCGGGGAGCTGTTTTTT; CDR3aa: CASSSRDKGLAGNTGELFF
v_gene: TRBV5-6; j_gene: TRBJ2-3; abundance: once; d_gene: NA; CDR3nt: TGTGCCAGCAGCTCTGGAGCAGCGTACACAGATACGCAGTATTTT; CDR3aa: CASSSGAAYTDTQYF
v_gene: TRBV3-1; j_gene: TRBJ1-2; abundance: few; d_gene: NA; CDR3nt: TGTGCCAGCAGCCAAGATCGAGACGACTATGGCTACACCTTC; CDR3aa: CASSQDRDDYGYTF
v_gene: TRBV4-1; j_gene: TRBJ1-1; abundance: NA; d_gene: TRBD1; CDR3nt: TGCGCCAGCAGCCAGCCGGGACAGGGTCTCGATGCTTTCTTT; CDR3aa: CASSQPGQGLDAFF
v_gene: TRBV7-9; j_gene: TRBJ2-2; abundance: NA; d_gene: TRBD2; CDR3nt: TGTGCCAGCAGCTTAGAGTGGACTAGTTCCGGGGAGCTGTTTTTT; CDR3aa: CASSLEWTSSGELFF
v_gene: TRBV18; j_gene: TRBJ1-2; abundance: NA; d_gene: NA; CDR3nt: TGTGCCAGCTCACCCGGGCCCGGCGGGGGCTACACCTTC; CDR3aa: CASSPGPGGGYTF
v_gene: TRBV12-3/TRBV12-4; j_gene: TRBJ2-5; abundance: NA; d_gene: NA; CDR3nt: TGTGCCAGCAGTTTCGAGACTCGCGAGGAGACCCAGTACTTC; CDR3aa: CASSFETREETQYF
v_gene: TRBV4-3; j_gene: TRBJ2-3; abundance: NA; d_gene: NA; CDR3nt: TGCGCCAGCAGCCAAGAATACGGCGGTACCACAGATACGCAGTATTTT; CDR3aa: CASSQEYGGTTDTQYF
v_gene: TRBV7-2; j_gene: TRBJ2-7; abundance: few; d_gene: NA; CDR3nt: TGTGCCAGCAATCCACCCTGGAGCTCCTACGAGCAGTACTTC; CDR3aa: CASNPPWSSYEQYF
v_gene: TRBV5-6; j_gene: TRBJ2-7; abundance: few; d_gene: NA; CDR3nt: TGTGCCAGCAGCACACCGGATCGGGACGAGCAGTACTTC; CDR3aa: CASSTPDRDEQYF
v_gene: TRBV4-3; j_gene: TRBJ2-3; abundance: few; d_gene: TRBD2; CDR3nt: TGCGCCAGCAGCCGCACGACTAGCGGGAGCGCACGTAGCACAGATACGCAGTATTTT; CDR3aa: CASSRTTSGSARSTDTQYF
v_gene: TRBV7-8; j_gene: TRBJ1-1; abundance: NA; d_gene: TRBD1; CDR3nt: TGTGCCAGCAGCCCAATAGGGGACAGTTACACTGAAGCTTTCTTT; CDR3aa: CASSPIGDSYTEAFF